This TCR beta chain comes out of a study of blood T cell repertoires in COVID-19. The overall study: Both acute and convalescent COVID-19 samples were obtained from the United States, Italy and Spain. T cells, B-cell-depleted T cells, or PBMCs supplied cDNA or gDNA.

The data were produced by immunoSEQ multiplex PCR, yet TCRdb's version contains in-frame clones alone and is incomplete. The profile covers 200,000 to 250,000 clones, with 70% to 85% appearing a single time and roughly 15% taken by the ten largest. Donors in Cohort 3 who had recovered were those with two negative PCRs, healthcare professional clearance, or resolution of their symptoms. This CDR3 is 15 amino acids long. Trimming took 3 bases from V and 2 from J, leaving 12 bases between them. The germline V gene encodes CDR1 SGDLS and CDR2 YYNGEE. The sample was PBMCs or T cells enriched from blood (not recorded which). This TCR came from a middle-aged man who had recovered from COVID-19. This chain connects TRBV9 to TRBJ2-1; D gene uncertain. The CDR3: CASSGRRSTYNEQFF. The CDR3 region has the DNA TGTGCCAGCAGCGGCCGACGGAGTACCTACAATGAGCAGTTCTTC.